Presented here are 15 T cell receptor beta chains from one specimen sequenced in a study of shared clonotypes between healthy human individuals. This table comes from immunoSEQ multiplex PCR, and its TCRdb copy is limited to in-frame clones, with some not included. The sample lists around 100,000 clones; approximately 70% were seen once. The sequenced sample consisted of memory CD8+ T cells sorted from blood. As to subset: CD45RO+ cells pooled with CCR7-negative TemRA cells. The receptors stem from a woman under 40 in good health.

The chain links TRBV5-8 to TRBJ2-7, with 7 bases identical to TRBD1. The CDR3 totals 13 residues. V dropped 5 bases and J dropped 1; count of bases not matched to a gene: 3. Per the germline V gene, CDR1 is SGHTS and CDR2 is YDEGEE. CDR3 nucleotide sequence: TGTGCCAGCAGGACGACAGGGTCCTACGAGCAGTACTTC. Encoded protein: CASRTTGSYEQYF.

This clone has only a few counts. The gene calls are TRBV21-1 and TRBJ1-5; TRBD1, the table's D call, was not compared with the DNA. TRBV21-1 is annotated as a pseudogene. The CDR3 totals 16 residues. CDR3 sequence reads: CASSTRQAYSNQPQHF. The DNA for the CDR3 is TGTGCCAGCAGCACAAGACAGGCCTATAGCAATCAGCCCCAGCATTTT.

This clone has more than one count but fewer than ten. CDR3 in amino acids: CASSVTSGVGNTEAFF. In nucleotides, the CDR3 is TGTGCCAGCAGTGTAACATCAGGGGTGGGGAACACTGAAGCTTTCTTT. The rearrangement uses TRBV6-1 and TRBJ1-1, with a possible D match to TRBD1 (6 bases). This CDR3 has 16 amino acids. Per germline, CDR1 MNHNS and CDR2 SASEGT. V lost 4 bases and J lost 1, with 16 bases in between.

The table lists this clone with a few counts. This chain uses TRBV6-6 with TRBJ2-1, with 7 nucleotides matching TRBD2. Germline V lookup: CDR1 MNHNY, CDR2 SVGAGI (reference sequence). The ends lost 6 bases at V and 8 bases at J; junction bases unmatched: 4. This CDR3 is 12 amino acids long. The CDR3 DNA reads TGTGCCAGCAGCCCTGGGGGGGATGAGCAGTTCTTC. Its protein product is CASSPGGDEQFF.

The chain employs TRBV10-1 and TRBJ1-2, with 10 bases lining up with TRBD1. The trim removed 6 bases at V and 3 bases at J, leaving 7 bases unmatched. CDR1 and CDR2 from the germline V gene are WNHNN and SYGVQD (reference sequence). The CDR3 is 15 amino acids. CDR3 nucleotides: TGCGCCAGCAGCCCGTCGGGGACAGGGGACTATGGCTACACCTTC. Residues: CASSPSGTGDYGYTF.

In this sample, this clone turned up many times. The rearrangement joins TRBV15 to TRBJ2-6; 9 nucleotides align to TRBD2. V was pared by 3 bases and J by 3 bases, with 6 bases of the junction left unmatched. This CDR3 is 17 amino acids long. In germline, CDR1 is LNHNV, CDR2 YYDKDF (reference sequence). The CDR3 loop is CATSSLAGDFGANVLTF. CDR3 bases: TGTGCCACCAGCAGTTTAGCGGGAGACTTTGGGGCCAACGTCCTGACTTTC.

This sequence joins TRBV2 and TRBJ2-1; 9 bases fit TRBD1. The V gene's germline CDR1 is SNHLY and CDR2 FYNNEI. Losses at the gene ends were 6 bases for V and 9 bases for J; bases not matched to a gene: 6. This CDR3 comprises 13 residues. CDR3 region: CASRLQGAGEQFF. CDR3 DNA sequence: TGTGCCAGCAGACTACAGGGGGCAGGTGAGCAGTTCTTC.

This clone appeared a few times. J is TRBJ2-1 and V is TRBV5-4; D remains ambiguous. The ends were cut back, 3 bases at V and 6 bases at J, with 10 bases in the middle. CDR3 size: 13 residues. Germline assignment: CDR1 SGHNT and CDR2 YYREEE (reference sequence). The CDR3 nucleotides are TGTGCCAGCAGCTCACCGGGTTTCAATGAGCAGTTCTTC. This codes for CASSSPGFNEQFF. The full variable domain, its missing parts supplied by reference TRBV5-4 and TRBJ2-1, is ETGVTQSPTHLIKTRGQQVTLRCSSQSGHNTVSWYQQALGQGPQFIFQYYREEENGRGNFPPRFSGLQFPNYSSELNVNALELDDSALYLCASSSPGFNEQFFGPGTRLTVL.

The sample holds many counts of this clone. This rearrangement joins TRBV28 to TRBJ1-1; D gene uncertain. Germline CDR1 is MDHEN and CDR2 is SYDVKM. Trimming took 9 bases from V and 0 from J, leaving 5 bases between them. The length of the CDR3 is 11 residues. The CDR3, as DNA: TGTGCCAGACCAATGAACACTGAAGCTTTCTTT. Translated, it gives CARPMNTEAFF.

The chain employs TRBV7-2 and TRBJ2-5, with D unclear. The CDR3 covers 15 residues. Germline-derived CDR1 and CDR2 are SGHTA and FQGNSA. Between the trimmed V and J ends, which lost 7 bases and 4 bases, there was a span of 19 bases. The CDR3 spells CASKSFPQTTETQYF. Written as DNA, the CDR3 is TGTGCCAGCAAAAGCTTCCCCCAGACGACAGAGACCCAGTACTTC.

This clone was found a few times. The chain combines TRBV15 with TRBJ2-1, with TRBD1 matching over 7 bases. The CDR3 contains 15 residues. The trim removed 4 bases at V and 0 bases at J, leaving 3 bases unmatched. The V gene's germline CDR1 is LNHNV and CDR2 YYDKDF (reference sequence). CDR3 nucleotides: TGTGCCACCAGCACCGACAGGGACTCCTACAATGAGCAGTTCTTC. Protein sequence: CATSTDRDSYNEQFF.

In its sample, this clone was seen a few times. The V and J genes are TRBV25-1 and TRBJ2-1; 8 nucleotides agree with TRBD2. Trimming at V came to 0 bases and at J to 3 bases, leaving 10 bases not matched to a gene. This CDR3 comprises 18 residues. Germline values: CDR1 MGHDK, CDR2 SYGVNS. CDR3 sequence: CASSEYGLAGFCYNEQFF. In nucleotides, the CDR3 is TGTGCCAGCAGTGAATACGGGCTAGCGGGCTTCTGCTACAATGAGCAGTTCTTC.

Comment on this clone: Given a much more abundant clone one base away, this may be a read error. Other DNA sequences in this specimen translate into the identical CDR3. CDR3 sequence reads: CASSLEVTDTQYF. CDR3 sequence (DNA): TGTGCCAGCAGCTTAGAGGTGACAGATACGCAGTATTTT. The chain employs TRBV11-2 and TRBJ2-3; D remains unclear. The CDR3 consists of 13 residues. Germline values: CDR1 SGHAT, CDR2 FQNNGV. Trimming left V 0 bases short and J 3 bases short, with 4 bases between.

The rearrangement links TRBV19 to TRBJ2-2; D is unresolved. CDR3 size: 14 residues. CDR1 LNHDA and CDR2 SQIVND come from the germline V gene (reference sequence). V lost 5 bases to trimming and J lost 2 bases, with 9 bases between them. CDR3 DNA: TGTGCCAGTAGTCCCATCCTAAACACCGGGGAGCTGTTTTTT. It codes for CASSPILNTGELFF. Based on the CDR3 plus reference TRBV19 and TRBJ2-2, the full variable domain is DGGITQSPKYLFRKEGQNVTLSCEQNLNHDAMYWYRQDPGQGLRLIYYSQIVNDFQKGDIAEGYSVSREKKESFPLTVTSAQKNPTAFYLCASSPILNTGELFFGEGSRLTVL.

This chain uses TRBV25-1 with TRBJ1-2; D unclear. The CDR3 spans 15 residues. Deletions cut 1 base from V and 3 bases from J, with 12 bases between. Germline V CDR1 and CDR2: MGHDK, SYGVNS. CDR3: CASSELSGVDYGYTF. CDR3 nucleotides: TGTGCCAGCAGTGAATTGTCAGGAGTTGACTATGGCTACACCTTC.